This T cell receptor beta chain appears in the sequencing data of a study of radiation and T cells in renal cell carcinoma. Time point given: baseline pretreatment blood. Treatment defined: 15 Gy SBRT to primary tumor, nephrectomy 4 weeks later. The patient's renal cell carcinoma had clear cell pathology. Findings of the study overall: In blood, top tumor clones expanded by 2 weeks, shrinking by 4.

TCRdb's copy holds only in-frame clones and misses some; the assay was immunoSEQ multiplex PCR. The data show 130,000 to 150,000 clones, roughly 88% seen once. V was clipped by 5 bases and J by 0 bases; unmatched bases: 7. The CDR3 has 15 residues. In germline, CDR1 is SGHNT, CDR2 YENEEA. As to this clone: Its matching antigen is unknown.

The material sequenced was blood, taken from a patient whose treatment included radiotherapy and nephrectomy. The clonotype was recovered from a woman between 45 and 60 years old with renal cell carcinoma. The V and J genes are TRBV11-3 and TRBJ2-7; TRBD2 aligns across 7 bases. The CDR3 DNA reads as TGTGCCAGCAGCCGGGGGGACGGGAGCTCCTACGAGCAGTACTTC. Translation gives CASSRGDGSSYEQYF.